Following are 17 T cell receptor beta chains from one sample sequenced in a study of cytotoxic CD8 clonotypes in ibrutinib-treated CLL. Generated by immunoSEQ multiplex PCR, the TCRdb table keeps only in-frame clones and is missing some. This sample yields more than 200,000 clones, of which under 75% are seen a single time; approximately 15% belongs to the top ten. The source material was PBMCs, sampled after 24 months of ibrutinib treatment. The receptor source for this set is a human donor with chronic lymphocytic leukemia.

The rearrangement uses TRBV4-3 and TRBJ2-1; D is ambiguous. The CDR3 length is 18 residues. Trimming left V 2 bases short and J 0 bases short, with 17 bases between. Per germline, CDR1 LGHNA and CDR2 YSLEER. The CDR3 spells CASSQTTGGEISYNEQFF. CDR3 in DNA: TGCGCCAGCAGCCAAACGACTGGTGGTGAAATCTCCTACAATGAGCAGTTCTTC.

This sequence joins TRBV5-1 and TRBJ2-3, with 8 bases lining up with TRBD1. V shed 2 bases, J shed 4 bases, and the junction held 6 bases outside the gene matches. CDR3 length: 15 amino acids. Germline assignment: CDR1 SGHRS and CDR2 YFSETQ. The CDR3 loop reads CASSFPETGADTQYF. In nucleotides, the CDR3 is TGCGCCAGCAGCTTCCCCGAGACAGGGGCAGATACGCAGTATTTT.

CDR3 protein: CASSLGQGPEQYF. CDR3 DNA: TGTGCCAGCAGCTTGGGGCAGGGCCCCGAGCAGTACTTC. This chain links TRBV6-5 with TRBJ2-7; tentatively, D is TRBD1 (5 bases). The CDR3 runs 13 residues. Trimming stripped 6 bases from V and 6 bases from J, with 15 bases between. Germline CDR1 MNHEY, CDR2 SVGAGI.

This clone has only a few counts. The rearrangement uses TRBV9 and TRBJ2-1, with a tentative D call TRBD2 (6 bases). This CDR3 comprises 14 residues. Per germline, CDR1 SGDLS and CDR2 YYNGEE. With 0 bases removed from V and 6 bases from J, the gap between germline ends came to 10 bases. The CDR3 protein is CASSVAGVPNEQFF. CDR3 bases: TGTGCCAGCAGCGTAGCGGGAGTCCCCAATGAGCAGTTCTTC. Drawing the rest from reference TRBV9 and TRBJ2-1, the complete variable domain is DSGVTQTPKHLITATGQRVTLRCSPRSGDLSVYWYQQSLDQGLQFLIQYYNGEERAKGNILERFSAQQFPDLHSELNLSSLELGDSALYFCASSVAGVPNEQFFGPGTRLTVL.

This clone was counted a few times. The V and J genes are TRBV11-2 and TRBJ2-5, with D unresolved. Trimming stripped 3 bases from V and 5 bases from J, with 7 bases between. This CDR3 is built from 12 residues. CDR1 is SGHAT and CDR2 is FQNNGV in the germline V gene. CDR3 nucleotide sequence: TGTGCCAGCAGCTTGGTGGGGGAGACCCAGTACTTC. Protein product: CASSLVGETQYF.

This sequence joins TRBV7-8 and TRBJ2-1; possible D gene TRBD2, 5 bases. The germline V gene encodes CDR1 SGHVS and CDR2 FQNEAQ. Trimming stripped 4 bases from V and 8 bases from J, with 21 bases between. The CDR3 is 16 residues long. CDR3 loop: CASSSGGGQMGDEQFF. The CDR3 DNA follows: TGTGCCAGCAGCTCCGGAGGAGGTCAAATGGGAGATGAGCAGTTCTTC.

J is TRBJ2-3 and V is TRBV13, with TRBD1 as a possible D gene (6 bases). Trimming removed 4 bases from V and 0 bases from J, with 11 bases in between. CDR3 size: 15 residues. CDR1 PRHDT and CDR2 FYEKMQ come from the germline V gene (reference sequence). The CDR3 loop is CASSYSRGSTDTQYF. Written as DNA, the CDR3 is TGTGCCAGCAGCTACTCCAGGGGTAGCACAGATACGCAGTATTTT.

The genes are TRBV5-1 and TRBJ1-1; 12 bases are a match to TRBD1. V gave up 4 bases and J gave up 8 bases; unmatched junction bases: 9. Germline assignment: CDR1 SGHRS and CDR2 YFSETQ. The CDR3 has 15 amino acids. The CDR3 bases are TGCGCCAGCAGCCGGGACAGGGGGCGACCCCACGAAGCTTTCTTT. This translates into CASSRDRGRPHEAFF.

The gene calls are TRBV30 and TRBJ1-2, with D possibly TRBD1 on 5 matching bases. Trimming left V 5 bases short and J 4 bases short, with 8 bases between. Germline V gene sequence: CDR1 GTSNPN, CDR2 SVGIG (reference sequence). The CDR3 totals 11 residues. The DNA of the CDR3 is TGTGCCTGGGAGGGGTCCTATGGCTACACCTTC. Encoded protein: CAWEGSYGYTF.

The chain employs TRBV18 and TRBJ1-1; D call uncertain. V lost 2 bases to trimming and J lost 0 bases, with 16 bases between them. This CDR3 is 17 amino acids long. Germline CDR1 reads KGHSH; CDR2 reads LQKENI. The CDR3 DNA follows: TGTGCCAGCTCACCAAAGGGCCAAGGATTCATGAACACTGAAGCTTTCTTT. Residues: CASSPKGQGFMNTEAFF.

This clone was recorded a few times. The chain's CDR3 is CASSEGAGTVQETQYF. In DNA, the CDR3 is TGTGCCAGCAGCGAAGGAGCCGGGACTGTCCAAGAGACCCAGTACTTC. The chain uses TRBV9 and TRBJ2-5; D possibly corresponds to TRBD2 (6 bases). Trimming cost V 3 bases and J 1 base, with 16 bases left between them. Per the germline V gene, CDR1 is SGDLS and CDR2 is YYNGEE. This CDR3 has 16 amino acids.

This chain uses TRBV7-2 with TRBJ2-4, with D possibly TRBD2 on 7 matching bases. V was pared by 5 bases and J by 3 bases, with 14 bases between. The CDR3 is 15 amino acids. Germline CDR1 reads SGHTA; CDR2 reads FQGNSA. CDR3 loop: CASSDIRGGKNIQYF. The CDR3 DNA is TGTGCCAGCAGCGATATTAGGGGGGGCAAAAACATTCAGTACTTC.

The CDR3 region has the DNA TGTGCCAGCAGTTTACGGGGGAATGGGGGCTACACCTTC. Its protein product is CASSLRGNGGYTF. The V call is TRBV27, the J call TRBJ1-2; perhaps TRBD1 as D (5 bases). The CDR3 runs to 13 residues. Trimming stripped 2 bases from V and 8 bases from J, with 12 bases between. Germline V gives CDR1 MNHEY, CDR2 SMNVEV (reference sequence).

The CDR3 here is CASSLRLPQTRGTYEQYF. The CDR3 bases are TGTGCCAGCAGCCTCCGACTCCCGCAGACTAGAGGGACGTACGAGCAGTACTTC. The J gene is TRBJ2-7, the V gene TRBV5-5; D might be TRBD2 (6 bases). The V end was cut by 4 bases, the J end by 4 bases, with 27 bases between. The germline gives CDR1 SGHKS, CDR2 YYEKEE (reference sequence). CDR3 length equals 18 residues. Complete variable domain (other parts from reference TRBV5-5 and TRBJ2-7): DAGVTQSPTHLIKTRGQQVTLRCSPISGHKSVSWYQQVLGQGPQFIFQYYEKEERGRGNFPDRFSARQFPNYSSELNVNALLLGDSALYLCASSLRLPQTRGTYEQYFGPGTRLTVT.

V and J are TRBV27 and TRBJ2-7; perhaps TRBD1 as D (5 bases). CDR3 length equals 13 residues. Germline-derived CDR1 and CDR2 are MNHEY and SMNVEV (reference sequence). Deletions cut 5 bases from V and 3 bases from J, with 11 bases between. CDR3 bases: TGTGCCAGCAGTCCCCAGGGTATCTACGAGCAGTACTTC. It specifies CASSPQGIYEQYF.

V usage is TRBV9 and J usage is TRBJ2-1; D tentatively reads TRBD1 or TRBD2 (6 bases each). The CDR3 consists of 15 residues. CDR1 is SGDLS and CDR2 is YYNGEE in the germline V gene. Trimming removed 4 bases from V and 1 base from J, with 12 bases in between. The CDR3 is CASSQGGFSYNEQFF. The CDR3 bases are TGTGCCAGCAGCCAAGGGGGGTTTTCCTACAATGAGCAGTTCTTC.

This clone was seen more than once but under ten times. This rearrangement joins TRBV7-9 to TRBJ2-7; unclear D gene. Germline loops: CDR1 SEHNR, CDR2 FQNEAQ (reference sequence). The CDR3 covers 13 residues. Trimming pared 1 base from V and 11 bases from J, leaving 15 bases between. The CDR3 here is CASSLVSGEFEYF. The DNA of the CDR3 is TGTGCCAGCAGCTTAGTTTCGGGCGAGTTCGAGTACTTC.